The following is a T cell receptor (beta chain) sequence with its context. What it binds is unknown. The data are from a study of T cell responses to AZD1222 COVID-19 vaccine. Findings and caveats of the study: White British donors predominated, females outnumbered males, and clonal diversity was possibly underestimated. The reported proportion of spike-specific TCRs targeting unmutated variant regions was nearly half. Researchers took repertoire samples only after the peak T cell response had come.

V was clipped by 5 bases and J by 8 bases, with 16 bases between them. From germline, CDR1 is MNHEY and CDR2 SVGAGI. This CDR3 has 15 residues. The protocol was immunoSEQ multiplex PCR, while the TCRdb copy is restricted to in-frame clones and leaves out a portion. In the table there are just over 90,000 clones, around 91% of which are singletons. Timing groups of about 4 and about 12 weeks for second doses were pooled. The source was peripheral blood, collected 28 days after the second AZD1222 dose. The origin of this receptor is an adult who received the AZD1222 COVID-19 vaccine. The gene calls are TRBV6-5 and TRBJ1-6; D remains unclear. The CDR3 region has the DNA TGTGCCAGCAGTCGAACCCGTCCCGAGGATTCACCCCTCCACTTT. Its translation is CASSRTRPEDSPLHF.